This is a list of T cell receptor beta chains from one sample in a study of T-cell reconstitution after alpha-beta-depleted transplantation in children. TCRdb analysed the PCR reads with MiXCR anew, one entry per CDR3 protein. The table shows hundreds of thousands of distinct CDR3 sequences, with 16% occurring only once. The sequenced sample was PBMCs from the stem cell graft donor, obtained from the stem cell graft. The receptor source for this set is a human donor who donated a stem cell graft to a child with acute myeloid leukemia. The CDR3 runs from the conserved cysteine through the conserved F or W. D genes are given only for firm matches. Clone size is given for some rows only: seen once, a few or many times, or a class if the clone is expanded.

TRBV6-6	-	TRBJ1-5	few	CASSSKGNQPQHF	TGTGCCAGCAGTTCCAAGGGCAATCAGCCCCAGCATTTT
TRBV5-1	TRBD2	TRBJ2-1	few	CASSLLAGESYEQFF	TGCGCCAGCAGCTTATTAGCGGGGGAGTCTTATGAGCAGTTCTTC
TRBV5-1	TRBD2	TRBJ2-3	few	CASSLVSSGEGDTQYF	TGCGCCAGCAGCTTGGTCTCCAGCGGGGAAGGTGATACGCAGTATTTT
TRBV6-1	TRBD1	TRBJ1-6	-	CASSEGQSSYNSPLHF	TGTGCCAGCAGTGAGGGACAGAGCTCCTATAATTCACCCCTCCACTTT
TRBV21-1	-	TRBJ1-4	-	CASSKAGRFGEKLFF	TGTGCCAGCAGCAAAGCCGGGAGGTTCGGGGAAAAACTGTTTTTT
TRBV7-2	TRBD1	TRBJ2-1	-	CACSFFGGQGANEQFF	TGTGCCTGCAGCTTCTTTGGGGGACAGGGGGCTAATGAGCAGTTCTTC
TRBV7-2	-	TRBJ2-1	few	CASSQNYNEQFF	TGTGCCAGCAGCCAGAACTACAATGAGCAGTTCTTC
TRBV20-1	-	TRBJ1-4	many	CSASPGSVATNEKLFF	TGCAGTGCTAGTCCAGGCTCGGTTGCAACTAATGAAAAACTGTTTTTT
TRBV2	-	TRBJ2-3	-	CQMGFVDTQYF	TGTCAGATGGGATTTGTGGATACGCAGTATTTT
TRBV7-9	-	TRBJ2-3	few	CAGGGGSTDTQYF	TGTGCCGGGGGAGGAGGGTCAACAGATACGCAGTATTTT
TRBV27	-	TRBJ1-5	many	CASSLSTPSWQPQHF	TGTGCCAGCAGTTTATCGACCCCTTCCTGGCAGCCCCAGCATTTT
TRBV4-2	-	TRBJ1-4	few	CASSQGTAGEKLFF	TGTGCCAGCAGCCAAGGGACGGCCGGTGAAAAACTGTTTTTT
TRBV15	-	TRBJ2-3	-	CATSRARGTDTQYF	TGTGCCACCAGCAGAGCCCGGGGCACAGATACGCAGTATTTT
TRBV20-1	-	TRBJ1-1	many	CSARDPGRPGDTEAFF	TGCAGTGCTAGAGATCCCGGACGCCCTGGAGACACTGAAGCTTTCTTT
TRBV7-2	-	TRBJ2-5	-	CASSRGAGTFQETQYF	TGTGCCAGCAGCCGAGGGGCAGGGACGTTCCAAGAGACCCAGTACTTC
TRBV7-9	-	TRBJ1-2	few	CASSANIGDPGYGYTF	TGTGCCAGCAGCGCCAACATAGGGGACCCGGGGTATGGCTACACCTTC
TRBV6-2/TRBV6-3	-	TRBJ1-2	few	CATTDSSNYGYTF	TGTGCCACTACGGACAGCTCTAACTATGGCTACACCTTC